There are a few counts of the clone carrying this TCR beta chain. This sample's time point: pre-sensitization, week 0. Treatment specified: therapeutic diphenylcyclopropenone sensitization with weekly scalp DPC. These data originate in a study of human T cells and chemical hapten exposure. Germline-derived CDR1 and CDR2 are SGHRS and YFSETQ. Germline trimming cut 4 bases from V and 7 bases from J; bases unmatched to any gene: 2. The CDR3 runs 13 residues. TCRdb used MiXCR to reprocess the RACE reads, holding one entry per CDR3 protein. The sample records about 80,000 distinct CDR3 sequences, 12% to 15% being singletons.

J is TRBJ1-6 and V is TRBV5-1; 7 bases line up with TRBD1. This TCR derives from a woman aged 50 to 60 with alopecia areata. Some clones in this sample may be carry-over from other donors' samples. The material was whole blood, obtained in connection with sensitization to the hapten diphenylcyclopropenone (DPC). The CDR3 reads CASSMTGNSPLHF. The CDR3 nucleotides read TGCGCCAGCAGCATGACAGGGAATTCACCCCTCCACTTT.